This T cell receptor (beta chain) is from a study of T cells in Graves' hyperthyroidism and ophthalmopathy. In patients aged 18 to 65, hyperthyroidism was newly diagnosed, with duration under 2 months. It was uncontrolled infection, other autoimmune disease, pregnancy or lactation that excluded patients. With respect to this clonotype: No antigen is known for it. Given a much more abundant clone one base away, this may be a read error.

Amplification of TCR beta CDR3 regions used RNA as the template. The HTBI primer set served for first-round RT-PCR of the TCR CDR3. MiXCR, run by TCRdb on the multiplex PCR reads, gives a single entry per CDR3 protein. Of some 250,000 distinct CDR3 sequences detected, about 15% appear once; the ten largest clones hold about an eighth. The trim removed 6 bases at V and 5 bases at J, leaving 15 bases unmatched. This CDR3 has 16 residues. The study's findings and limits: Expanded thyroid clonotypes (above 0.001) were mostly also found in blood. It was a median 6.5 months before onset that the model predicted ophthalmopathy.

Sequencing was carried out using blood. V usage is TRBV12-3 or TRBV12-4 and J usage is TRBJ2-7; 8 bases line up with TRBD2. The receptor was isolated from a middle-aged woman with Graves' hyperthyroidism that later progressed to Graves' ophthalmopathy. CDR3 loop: CASSLGGLVGHDEQYF. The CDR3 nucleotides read TGTGCCAGCAGCCTAGGGGGACTAGTGGGTCACGACGAGCAGTACTTC.